This T cell receptor (beta chain) was found in a study of T cells in Graves' hyperthyroidism and ophthalmopathy. This clonotype was seen ten or more times. Investigators excluded patients with uncontrolled infection, other autoimmune disease, pregnancy or lactation. Amplification of TCR beta CDR3 regions was performed using RNA transcripts as template. An initial round of RT-PCR targeting the TCR CDR3 relied on the HTBI primer set. TCRdb passed the multiplex PCR reads through MiXCR, listing each CDR3 protein once. Among just over 550,000 distinct CDR3 sequences listed, around 46% were seen once. V was shortened by 2 bases and J by 11 bases, with 16 bases between the two germline ends. Germline V gene lookup returns CDR1 SQVTM and CDR2 ANQGSEA. The CDR3 is 13 residues long.

The origin of this receptor is a woman younger than 35 with Graves' hyperthyroidism. The sample was peripheral blood or thyroid tissue (not recorded which). The chain carries TRBV29-1 and TRBJ1-5; possible D gene TRBD1, 6 bases. This chain's CDR3 is CSVETGAGKSQHF. The CDR3 nucleotides are TGCAGCGTTGAAACGGGGGCCGGTAAGTCCCAGCATTTT.